What follows are 21 T cell receptor beta chains derived from one specimen sequenced in a study of blood T cell repertoires in COVID-19 (TCRdb year 2020). Library generation was performed with the immunoSEQ multiplex PCR assay. TCRdb obtained this table from immuneACCESS and retained in-frame rearrangements with V and J assigned. These tables miss some clones; where compared with another copy, unresolved V genes account for less than half of the shortfall, and the remainder is unexplained. The sample table holds tens of thousands of clones, of which around 91% were seen once. The ten largest account for more than 4.5% of the sample. Sequences were obtained from peripheral blood. The receptors here all came from a man in his fifties with acute or convalescent COVID-19.

This clone occurred once. The chain is built from TRBV30 and TRBJ1-2, with 8 bases matching TRBD1. V shed 3 bases, J shed 6 bases, and the junction held 6 bases outside the gene matches. CDR1 is GTSNPN, CDR2 SVGIG, per germline (reference sequence). The CDR3 is 13 residues long. CDR3 sequence (DNA): TGTGCCTGGAGGGACAGGGCTTTCGATGGCTACACCTTC. Its protein product is CAWRDRAFDGYTF.

V gene TRBV6-5 combines with J gene TRBJ1-2; 7 nucleotides agree with TRBD1. The CDR3 is made up of 15 amino acids. Germline V lookup: CDR1 MNHEY, CDR2 SVGAGI. Trimming at V came to 5 bases and at J to 0 bases, leaving 6 bases not matched to a gene. The CDR3 region is CASSRSGTANYGYTF. For the CDR3, the DNA is TGTGCCAGCAGTCGGAGTGGGACAGCTAACTATGGCTACACCTTC.

The rearrangement joins TRBV6-5 to TRBJ1-2, with 8 nucleotides matching TRBD1. Losses at the gene ends were 5 bases for V and 0 bases for J; bases not matched to a gene: 2. The germline V gene encodes CDR1 MNHEY and CDR2 SVGAGI. The CDR3 has 14 amino acids. CDR3 residues: CASSRQGSNYGYTF. DNA of the CDR3: TGTGCCAGCAGTCGACAGGGGTCTAACTATGGCTACACCTTC.

This clone was observed a single time. The V and J genes are TRBV10-1 and TRBJ2-7; 7 bases map to TRBD1. V was clipped by 0 bases and J by 2 bases; unmatched bases: 1. CDR3 length: 14 amino acids. Germline V CDR1 and CDR2: WNHNN, SYGVQD (reference sequence). CDR3 amino acids: CASSESGTAYEQYF. Written as DNA, the CDR3 is TGCGCCAGCAGTGAGTCAGGGACAGCCTACGAGCAGTACTTC.

This clone has only one observation. The chain couples TRBV9 to TRBJ1-1, with D possibly TRBD1 on 6 matching bases. V lost 3 bases and J 3 bases, leaving 18 bases between the germline ends. Germline V gene data show CDR1 as SGDLS and CDR2 as YYNGEE. CDR3 length equals 16 residues. In DNA form, the CDR3 reads TGTGCCAGCAGCGCCCCTAGGGGGGGGTATGACACTGAAGCTTTCTTT. Its translation is CASSAPRGGYDTEAFF. Full variable domain (outside the CDR3, taken from reference TRBV9 and TRBJ1-1): DSGVTQTPKHLITATGQRVTLRCSPRSGDLSVYWYQQSLDQGLQFLIQYYNGEERAKGNILERFSAQQFPDLHSELNLSSLELGDSALYFCASSAPRGGYDTEAFFGQGTRLTVV.

The chain uses TRBV3-1 (or the pseudogene TRBV3-2) and TRBJ2-5, with TRBD1 identical over 9 bases. V gave up 5 bases and J gave up 3 bases; unmatched junction bases: 7. The CDR3 spans 15 residues. Per germline, CDR1 LGHDT and CDR2 YNNKEL (reference sequence). DNA of the CDR3: TGTGCCAGCAGCTCTTTCGACAGGGGGGAAGAGACCCAGTACTTC. Encoded protein: CASSSFDRGEETQYF.

The rearrangement uses TRBV19 and TRBJ1-1; D is possibly TRBD1 (5 bases). The CDR3 totals 15 residues. Germline V CDR1 and CDR2: LNHDA, SQIVND (reference sequence). Trimming shortened V by 1 base and J by 4 bases, and 13 bases separated the two germline ends. Here the CDR3 DNA reads TGTGCCAGTAGTATAGGGGCAGGGCAGATCACTGAAGCTTTCTTT. This encodes CASSIGAGQITEAFF.

J is TRBJ1-1 and V is TRBV11-3; TRBD1 matches at 10 bases. Germline CDR1 and CDR2: SGHNT and YENEEA. V trimming: 5 bases; J trimming: 4 bases; junction bases outside the gene matches: 7. The CDR3 runs to 15 residues. The CDR3, as DNA: TGTGCCAGCAGCGCGCCGGGACAGGGGTCCACTGAAGCTTTCTTT. As protein: CASSAPGQGSTEAFF.

A remark on this clone: This sample also contains other DNA sequences that code for the same CDR3. The chain employs TRBV18 and TRBJ2-7, with D possibly being TRBD1 (6 bases). V dropped 1 base and J dropped 2 bases, with 6 bases sitting between them. Germline lookup yields CDR1 KGHSH and CDR2 LQKENI. This CDR3 is built from 13 residues. The chain's CDR3 is CASSPQGAYEQYF. The CDR3 bases are TGTGCCAGCTCACCACAGGGGGCCTACGAGCAGTACTTC.

J is TRBJ1-2 and V is TRBV19; no clear D. Germline CDR1 is LNHDA and CDR2 is SQIVND (reference sequence). With 3 bases removed from V and 3 bases from J, the gap between germline ends came to 11 bases. There are 14 residues in the CDR3. The CDR3 reads CASSIVEGYYGYTF. In DNA, the CDR3 is TGTGCCAGTAGTATCGTAGAGGGATACTATGGCTACACCTTC.

V and J are TRBV25-1 and TRBJ2-7; 8 nucleotides agree with TRBD1. The V segment lost 8 bases and the J segment 6 bases; nucleotides outside the gene matches: 18. Germline CDR1 MGHDK, CDR2 SYGVNS. The CDR3 length is 16 residues. The CDR3 region is CASEGFPGTGMTEQYF. In DNA form, the CDR3 reads TGTGCCAGCGAGGGGTTCCCGGGGACAGGTATGACCGAGCAGTACTTC.

The chain joins TRBV7-2 to TRBJ2-1, with TRBD2 matching 8 bases. This CDR3 is 15 amino acids long. Germline-derived CDR1 and CDR2 are SGHTA and FQGNSA. V lost 0 bases, J lost 9 bases, and 7 bases stayed unmatched. This CDR3 is CASSLASGIGSEQFF. The CDR3 DNA follows: TGTGCCAGCAGCTTAGCTAGCGGGATCGGGTCTGAGCAGTTCTTC.

This chain links TRBV5-5 with TRBJ2-3, with 9 bases that match TRBD2. The CDR3 length is 15 residues. CDR1 is SGHKS, CDR2 YYEKEE, per germline (reference sequence). Unmatched junction bases numbered 4, after V lost 3 bases and J lost 2 bases. The CDR3 sequence: CASSSLAGFTDTQYF. CDR3 nucleotides: TGTGCCAGCAGCTCTCTAGCGGGGTTCACAGATACGCAGTATTTT. The entire variable domain, with the rest obtained from reference TRBV5-5 and TRBJ2-3, is as follows: DAGVTQSPTHLIKTRGQQVTLRCSPISGHKSVSWYQQVLGQGPQFIFQYYEKEERGRGNFPDRFSARQFPNYSSELNVNALLLGDSALYLCASSSLAGFTDTQYFGPGTRLTVL.

The chain combines TRBV27 with TRBJ1-2, with D tentatively TRBD1 (5 bases). The V gene lost 7 bases and the J gene lost 5 bases, with 14 bases spanning the gap. The CDR3 runs 13 residues. Germline CDR1 and CDR2: MNHEY and SMNVEV (reference sequence). As DNA, the CDR3 is TGTGCCAGCAAATCCGACAGAAGTTATGGCTACACCTTC. Encoded protein: CASKSDRSYGYTF.

The chain links TRBV18 to TRBJ2-2, with 9 bases aligning to TRBD1. The CDR3 is 15 residues long. Germline V gene sequence: CDR1 KGHSH, CDR2 LQKENI. The trim removed 6 bases at V and 4 bases at J, leaving 6 bases unmatched. The CDR3 region is CASSSGTGSTGELFF. The CDR3 bases are TGTGCCAGCTCGTCCGGGACAGGGAGCACCGGGGAGCTGTTTTTT.

V usage is TRBV29-1 and J usage is TRBJ2-7, with D possibly being TRBD1 (6 bases). Germline V CDR1 and CDR2: SQVTM, ANQGSEA. This CDR3 contains 12 residues. The V and J ends lost 4 bases and 3 bases respectively, with 10 bases between them. The CDR3 nucleotides are TGCAGCGTTGGACAGGACAGCTACGAGCAGTACTTC. As protein: CSVGQDSYEQYF.

CDR3 in DNA: TGTGCCAGCAGAGCTAGCGGGAGAACTACAGATACGCAGTATTTT. Protein product: CASRASGRTTDTQYF. The J gene is TRBJ2-3, the V gene TRBV9; TRBD2 agrees at 10 bases. There are 15 residues in the CDR3. Germline trimming cut 5 bases from V and 3 bases from J; bases unmatched to any gene: 6. In germline, CDR1 is SGDLS, CDR2 YYNGEE.

J is TRBJ2-1 and V is TRBV5-4; the D gene is possibly TRBD2 (5 bases). CDR3 length: 15 amino acids. V lost 2 bases to trimming and J lost 5 bases, with 14 bases between them. Germline V gene sequence: CDR1 SGHNT, CDR2 YYREEE (reference sequence). CDR3 sequence reads: CASSFGPAANNEQFF. The CDR3 DNA reads as TGTGCCAGCAGCTTTGGGCCAGCGGCTAACAATGAGCAGTTCTTC.

DNA of the CDR3: TGTGCCACTAGAGACGGTCACTCCTACGAGCAGTACTTC. Its protein is CATRDGHSYEQYF. V usage is TRBV27 and J usage is TRBJ2-7; no definite D call. Trimming cost V 10 bases and J 0 bases, with 13 bases left between them. The V gene's germline CDR1 is MNHEY and CDR2 SMNVEV (reference sequence). There are 13 residues in the CDR3.

The V and J genes are TRBV6-6 and TRBJ2-7; 8 bases agree with TRBD1. CDR3 size: 14 residues. The V and J ends lost 2 bases and 3 bases, in that order; junction bases with no gene match: 3. The germline V gene encodes CDR1 MNHNY and CDR2 SVGAGI (reference sequence). CDR3: CASSYGQGGYEQYF. As DNA, the CDR3 is TGTGCCAGCAGTTACGGACAGGGTGGCTACGAGCAGTACTTC.

This chain joins TRBV30 and TRBJ1-5, with TRBD1 identical over 11 bases. CDR3 length equals 14 residues. V was clipped by 2 bases and J by 6 bases; unmatched bases: 3. Germline lookup yields CDR1 GTSNPN and CDR2 SVGIG (reference sequence). The CDR3 loop is CAWSTGTGGQPQHF. DNA for the CDR3: TGTGCCTGGAGTACCGGGACAGGGGGTCAGCCCCAGCATTTT.